These 2 T cell receptor beta chains were all obtained from the same sample, sequenced in a study of blood T cells in healthy people across ages (dated by TCRdb to between 2015 and 2016). The library was built by means of 5' RACE. The instrument was an Illumina HiSeq 2500. A second PCR of roughly 7 to 11 cycles was performed with a sample-barcoded 5' primer and a J-beta primer mix. TCRdb reworked the public reads: Q25 trimming with fastp, MiXCR clone assembly, productive beta chains retained. All rows with the same CDR3 protein become a single entry with the most common DNA and genes. Counted in this sample were some 800,000 distinct CDR3 sequences; 20% to 25% of them appeared once. The ten largest make up under 4.5% of the sample. A further study also used this sample, focusing on T cells of mothers and their children.

Sequenced input: blood. The origin of the receptors is a boy aged 5-17 years in good health.

The genes are TRBV19 and TRBJ2-1; TRBD1 or TRBD2 may be the D gene (5 bases each). The CDR3 length is 18 residues. Trimming cost V 4 bases and J 0 bases, with 19 bases left between them. Germline values: CDR1 LNHDA, CDR2 SQIVND (reference sequence). CDR3 residues: CASSKGILGGPSYNEQFF. As DNA, the CDR3 is TGTGCCAGTAGTAAGGGGATTTTGGGCGGGCCCTCCTACAATGAGCAGTTCTTC.

The V gene is TRBV5-4, the J gene TRBJ1-4; a possible D gene is TRBD1 (6 bases). CDR1 is SGHNT and CDR2 is YYREEE in the germline V gene (reference sequence). The V and J ends lost 0 bases and 8 bases respectively, with 11 bases between them. The length of the CDR3 is 14 residues. The CDR3 is CASSLAPGDEKLFF. The CDR3, as DNA: TGTGCCAGCAGCTTGGCGCCAGGGGACGAAAAACTGTTTTTT.